The 20 T cell receptor beta chains listed next were all sequenced from one sample in a study of cytomegalovirus exposure and HLA in healthy donors. The assay was immunoSEQ multiplex PCR, and TCRdb's table has in-frame clones only and misses some. The data hold 170,000 or so clones, with about 80% observed a single time. The sequenced sample consisted of PBMCs. These receptors were obtained from a woman younger than 35 in good health and CMV-seropositive.

The sample holds a few counts of this clone. This chain links TRBV9 with TRBJ2-1; 9 bases fit TRBD2. The J segment lost 4 bases and the V segment lost 0 bases, leaving 11 bases of the junction unmatched. Germline CDR1 reads SGDLS; CDR2 reads YYNGEE. The length of the CDR3 is 18 residues. CDR3 nucleotides: TGTGCCAGCAGCGTAGGCGGGGGGGCCTTCGTGGGTTACAATGAGCAGTTCTTC. Protein product: CASSVGGGAFVGYNEQFF.

This chain links TRBV7-9 with TRBJ1-6; 7 nucleotides match TRBD1. The CDR3 consists of 19 residues. The V and J ends lost 1 base and 3 bases, in that order; junction bases with no gene match: 12. The V gene's germline CDR1 is SEHNR and CDR2 FQNEAQ (reference sequence). CDR3 in DNA: TGTGCCAGCAGCTTAGGCTCGGCGAAGGGACAGAGCTATAATTCACCCCTCCACTTT. Encoded protein: CASSLGSAKGQSYNSPLHF.

CDR3 DNA: TGCAGCGTCAAACTAGCGGGGGCCACAGATACGCAGTATTTT. Amino acids: CSVKLAGATDTQYF. This chain uses TRBV29-1 with TRBJ2-3, with 11 nucleotides matching TRBD2. Germline V lookup: CDR1 SQVTM, CDR2 ANQGSEA. The J segment lost 2 bases and the V segment lost 6 bases, leaving 4 bases of the junction unmatched. This CDR3 region has 14 residues.

This clone was seen a few times. The chain joins TRBV15 to TRBJ1-2; D is possibly TRBD1 (6 bases). Trimming removed 1 base at V and 8 bases at J, with 14 bases between. Germline CDR1 reads LNHNV; CDR2 reads YYDKDF (reference sequence). The CDR3 contains 14 residues. In DNA, the CDR3 is TGTGCCACCAGCAGAGGGGGGAGGGGGAGCGGCTACACCTTC. This gives the protein CATSRGGRGSGYTF.

This clone was seen only once. The V and J genes are TRBV28 and TRBJ2-7, with D possibly TRBD1 on 7 matching bases. This CDR3 comprises 12 residues. In germline, CDR1 is MDHEN, CDR2 SYDVKM. Trimming pared 8 bases from V and 5 bases from J, leaving 13 bases between. The CDR3 coding sequence is TGTGCCAGCGGAGGGGGCAGCGACGAGCAGTACTTC. Protein product: CASGGGSDEQYF.

The gene calls are TRBV5-8 and TRBJ2-7; tentative D call: TRBD2 (5 bases). V dropped 3 bases and J dropped 2 bases, with 18 bases sitting between them. CDR3 length: 16 residues. CDR1 and CDR2 (germline): SGHTS, YDEGEE. The CDR3 loop reads CASSSVGRGRTYEQYF. DNA for the CDR3: TGTGCCAGCAGCTCGGTTGGGAGAGGACGGACCTACGAGCAGTACTTC.

This clone was seen once. This chain links TRBV7-6 with TRBJ2-5; a weak D match, TRBD2 (7 bases). CDR3 length: 15 residues. V was trimmed by 1 base and J by 5 bases, leaving 14 bases between them. Per germline, CDR1 SGHVS and CDR2 FNYEAQ. The CDR3 DNA follows: TGTGCCAGCAGCTTAGGTCGGGGGGCGCGCGAGACCCAGTACTTC. Its translation is CASSLGRGARETQYF. The variable domain in full, completed from reference TRBV7-6 and TRBJ2-5, reads GAGVSQSPRYKVTKRGQDVALRCDPISGHVSLYWYRQALGQGPEFLTYFNYEAQQDKSGLPNDRFSAERPEGSISTLTIQRTEQRDSAMYRCASSLGRGARETQYFGPGTRLLVL.

The chain couples TRBV4-1 to TRBJ2-7; D may be TRBD1 (6 bases). V dropped 2 bases and J dropped 6 bases, with 14 bases sitting between them. Germline values: CDR1 MGHRA, CDR2 YSYEKL. This CDR3 is 14 amino acids long. In DNA form, the CDR3 reads TGCGCCAGCAGCCAAATACAGGGTTCCGGCGAGCAGTACTTC. Its protein product is CASSQIQGSGEQYF.

The chain links TRBV7-2 to TRBJ1-6; TRBD1 agrees at 7 bases. The V segment lost 5 bases and the J segment 2 bases; nucleotides outside the gene matches: 6. Germline CDR1 is SGHTA and CDR2 is FQGNSA. The CDR3 covers 16 residues. CDR3 sequence: CASSPLTGTYNSPLHF. CDR3 DNA: TGTGCCAGCAGCCCCCTGACAGGGACCTATAATTCACCCCTCCACTTT.

This chain uses TRBV2 with TRBJ2-2; D gene ambiguous. The V end lost 3 bases, the J end lost 0 bases, and 2 bases lay between the germline ends. Germline CDR1 and CDR2: SNHLY and FYNNEI. The CDR3 length is 13 residues. CDR3 residues: CASSDSNTGELFF. The CDR3 DNA follows: TGTGCCAGCAGTGACTCGAACACCGGGGAGCTGTTTTTT.

There are a few counts of this clone. The chain recombines TRBV2 with TRBJ1-2, with unresolved D. CDR3 length equals 11 residues. CDR1 and CDR2 from the germline V gene are SNHLY and FYNNEI. V was cut by 7 bases and J by 5 bases, with 8 bases left in between. The CDR3 DNA sequence: TGTGCCAGCAAAAGCGTTTATGGCTACACCTTC. Amino acids: CASKSVYGYTF.

This chain connects TRBV27 to TRBJ2-7; 10 bases agree with TRBD2. The germline CDR1 and CDR2 sequences are MNHEY and SMNVEV (reference sequence). The J segment lost 3 bases and the V segment lost 5 bases, leaving 4 bases of the junction unmatched. The CDR3 spans 14 residues. This CDR3 reads CASSELAGSYEQYF. The CDR3 DNA reads TGTGCCAGCAGTGAACTAGCGGGGAGCTACGAGCAGTACTTC.

This rearrangement joins TRBV19 to TRBJ2-7, with D perhaps matching TRBD2 (6 bases). The CDR3 length is 15 residues. The germline V and J ends were trimmed by 0 bases and 2 bases, with 11 bases remaining between them. Germline V lookup: CDR1 LNHDA, CDR2 SQIVND (reference sequence). Here the CDR3 DNA reads TGTGCCAGTAGTATAGAAGTCGGGAGAACCTACGAGCAGTACTTC. This translates into CASSIEVGRTYEQYF.

The V call is TRBV9, the J call TRBJ2-7; 8 nucleotides line up with TRBD1. V shed 2 bases, J shed 4 bases, and the junction held 5 bases outside the gene matches. The CDR3 is made up of 14 amino acids. The germline V gene has CDR1 SGDLS and CDR2 YYNGEE. CDR3 DNA: TGTGCCAGCAGCGTTGGACAGGGAGAGTACGAGCAGTACTTC. The encoded protein is CASSVGQGEYEQYF.

This clone appeared a few times. The V call is TRBV5-1, the J call TRBJ2-1; 8 bases line up with TRBD2. J gave up 0 bases and V 1 base, and 12 bases lay outside the gene matches. Germline CDR1 and CDR2: SGHRS and YFSETQ. This CDR3 comprises 19 residues. The CDR3 region has the DNA TGCGCCAGCAGCTTGCCCCCTTCGGGGGGGGCGACCTCCTACAATGAGCAGTTCTTC. Protein: CASSLPPSGGATSYNEQFF.

The gene calls are TRBV5-4 and TRBJ2-7; 10 nucleotides line up with TRBD2. Trimming cost V 3 bases and J 3 bases; bases outside gene matches: 3. This CDR3 comprises 14 residues. Germline V gives CDR1 SGHNT, CDR2 YYREEE (reference sequence). CDR3 sequence: CASSSGTSVYEQYF. The CDR3 DNA reads as TGTGCCAGCAGCTCTGGGACTAGCGTCTACGAGCAGTACTTC.

The genes are TRBV5-6 and TRBJ1-2; 10 bases map to TRBD1. The germline V gene has CDR1 SGHDT and CDR2 YYEEEE. The V segment lost 2 bases and the J segment 6 bases; nucleotides outside the gene matches: 1. This CDR3 contains 13 residues. The CDR3 nucleotides are TGTGCCAGCAGCTTAGGGACAGGGGATGGCTACACCTTC. Its protein is CASSLGTGDGYTF.

This chain uses TRBV4-3 with TRBJ2-2, with a possible D match to TRBD2 (6 bases). V was shortened by 6 bases and J by 4 bases, with 12 bases between the two germline ends. Germline V lookup: CDR1 LGHNA, CDR2 YSLEER. CDR3 length: 14 residues. The CDR3 bases are TGCGCCAGCAGGGAGGGGACGGGCACCGGGGAGCTGTTTTTT. Translation gives CASREGTGTGELFF.

The V gene is TRBV27, the J gene TRBJ1-2, with 8 bases fitting TRBD1. J lost 7 bases, V lost 5 bases, and 6 bases had no gene match. Germline V gene sequence: CDR1 MNHEY, CDR2 SMNVEV (reference sequence). The CDR3 contains 13 residues. The CDR3 loop reads CASSASGGPGYTF. The CDR3 DNA is TGTGCCAGCAGTGCATCAGGGGGCCCTGGCTACACCTTC.

The rearrangement joins TRBV28 to TRBJ2-5; D may be TRBD2 (6 bases). The germline V gene has CDR1 MDHEN and CDR2 SYDVKM. The V end was cut by 11 bases, the J end by 1 base, with 11 bases between. CDR3 length: 12 residues. The CDR3 DNA follows: TGTGCCGCGCGGGGACCCCAAGAGACCCAGTACTTC. Encoded protein: CAARGPQETQYF.